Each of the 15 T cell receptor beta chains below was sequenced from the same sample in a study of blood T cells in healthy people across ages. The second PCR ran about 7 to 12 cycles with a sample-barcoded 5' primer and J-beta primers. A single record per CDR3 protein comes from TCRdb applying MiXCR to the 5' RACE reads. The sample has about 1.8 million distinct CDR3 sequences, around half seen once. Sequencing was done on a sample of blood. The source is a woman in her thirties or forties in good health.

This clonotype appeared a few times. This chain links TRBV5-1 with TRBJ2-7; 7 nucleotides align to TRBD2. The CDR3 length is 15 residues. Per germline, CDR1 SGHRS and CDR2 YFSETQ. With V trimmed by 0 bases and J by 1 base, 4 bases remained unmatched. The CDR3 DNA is TGCGCCAGCAGCTTGGCTGCGGGGGTTTCCTACGAGCAGTACTTC. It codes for CASSLAAGVSYEQYF. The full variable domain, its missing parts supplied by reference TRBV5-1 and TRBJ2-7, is KAGVTQTPRYLIKTRGQQVTLSCSPISGHRSVSWYQQTPGQGLQFLFEYFSETQRNKGNFPGRFSGRQFSNSRSEMNVSTLELGDSALYLCASSLAAGVSYEQYFGPGTRLTVT.

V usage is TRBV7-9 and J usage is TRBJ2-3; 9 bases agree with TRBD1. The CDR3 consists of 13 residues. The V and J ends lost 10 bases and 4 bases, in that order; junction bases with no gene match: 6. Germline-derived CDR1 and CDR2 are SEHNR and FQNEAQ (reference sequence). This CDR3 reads CATGDRGADTQYF. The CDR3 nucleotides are TGTGCCACAGGAGACAGGGGGGCAGATACGCAGTATTTT.

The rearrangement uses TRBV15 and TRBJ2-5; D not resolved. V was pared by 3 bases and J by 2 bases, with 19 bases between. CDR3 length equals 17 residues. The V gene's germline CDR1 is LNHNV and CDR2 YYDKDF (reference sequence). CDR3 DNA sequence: TGTGCCACCAGCAGCGGGTTCTTACCCCGAGGTCAAGAGACCCAGTACTTC. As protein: CATSSGFLPRGQETQYF. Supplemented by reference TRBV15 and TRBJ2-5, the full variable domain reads DAMVIQNPRYQVTQFGKPVTLSCSQTLNHNVMYWYQQKSSQAPKLLFHYYDKDFNNEADTPDNFQSRRPNTSFCFLDIRSPGLGDTAMYLCATSSGFLPRGQETQYFGPGTRLLVL.

The CDR3 sequence is CSARVRGQNQETQYF. DNA of the CDR3: TGCAGTGCTAGAGTGAGGGGACAGAACCAAGAGACCCAGTACTTC. The chain is built from TRBV20-1 and TRBJ2-5, with 7 bases identical to TRBD1. This CDR3 spans 15 amino acids. CDR1 DFQATT and CDR2 SNEGSKA come from the germline V gene (reference sequence). V was pared by 1 base and J by 0 bases, with 5 bases of the junction left unmatched.

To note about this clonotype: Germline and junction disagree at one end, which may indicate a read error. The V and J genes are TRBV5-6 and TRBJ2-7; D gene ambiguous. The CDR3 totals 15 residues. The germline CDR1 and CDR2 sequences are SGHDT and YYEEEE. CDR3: CTSSFFLSLPYEQYF. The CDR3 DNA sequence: TGTACCAGCAGCTTTTTTCTCAGCCTACCCTACGAGCAGTACTTC. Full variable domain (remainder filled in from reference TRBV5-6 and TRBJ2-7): DAGVTQSPTHLIKTRGQQVTLRCSPKSGHDTVSWYQQALGQGPQFIFQYYEEEERQRGNFPDRFSGHQFPNYSSELNVNALLLGDSALYLCTSSFFLSLPYEQYFGPGTRLTVT.

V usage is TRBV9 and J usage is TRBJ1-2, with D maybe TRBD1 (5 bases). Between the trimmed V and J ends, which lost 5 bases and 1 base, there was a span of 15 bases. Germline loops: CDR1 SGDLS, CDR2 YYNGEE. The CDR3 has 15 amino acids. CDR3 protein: CASSRGKRFNYGYTF. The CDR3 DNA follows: TGTGCCAGCAGTCGGGGGAAACGGTTTAACTATGGCTACACCTTC.

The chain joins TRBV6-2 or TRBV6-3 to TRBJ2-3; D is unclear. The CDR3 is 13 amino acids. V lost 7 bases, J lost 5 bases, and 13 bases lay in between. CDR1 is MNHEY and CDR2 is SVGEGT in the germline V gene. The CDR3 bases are TGTGCCAGCACCATGGCGGCGAGAGATACGCAGTATTTT. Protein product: CASTMAARDTQYF.

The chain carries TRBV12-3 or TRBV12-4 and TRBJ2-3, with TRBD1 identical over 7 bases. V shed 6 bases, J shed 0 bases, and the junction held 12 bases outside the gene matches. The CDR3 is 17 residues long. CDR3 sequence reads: CASSWDSRLLSTDTQYF. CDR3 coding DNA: TGTGCCAGCAGCTGGGACAGTCGTCTATTGAGCACAGATACGCAGTATTTT.

The CDR3 is CASSYQINQPQHF. The CDR3 DNA reads TGTGCCAGCAGTTATCAGATCAATCAGCCCCAGCATTTT. This sequence joins TRBV6-5 and TRBJ1-5; no clear D gene. The CDR3 extends over 13 amino acids. Per germline, CDR1 MNHEY and CDR2 SVGAGI. The V gene lost 3 bases and the J gene lost 3 bases, with 6 bases spanning the gap.

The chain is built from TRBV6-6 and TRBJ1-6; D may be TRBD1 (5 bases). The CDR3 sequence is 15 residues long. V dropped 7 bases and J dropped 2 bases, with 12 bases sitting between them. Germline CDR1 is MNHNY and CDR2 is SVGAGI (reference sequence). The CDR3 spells CASTQAQTYNSPLHF. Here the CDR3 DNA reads TGTGCCAGCACACAGGCACAGACCTATAATTCACCCCTCCACTTT.

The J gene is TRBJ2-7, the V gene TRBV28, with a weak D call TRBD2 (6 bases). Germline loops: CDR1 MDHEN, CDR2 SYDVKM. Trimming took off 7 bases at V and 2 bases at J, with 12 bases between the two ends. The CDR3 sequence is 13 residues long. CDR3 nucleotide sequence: TGTGCCAGCACCTCGGGGGAGCCCTACGAGCAGTACTTC. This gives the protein CASTSGEPYEQYF.

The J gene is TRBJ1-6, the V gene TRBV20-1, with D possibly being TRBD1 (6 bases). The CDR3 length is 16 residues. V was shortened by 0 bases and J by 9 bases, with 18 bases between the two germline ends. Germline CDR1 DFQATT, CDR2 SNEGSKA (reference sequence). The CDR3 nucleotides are TGCAGTGCTAGAGATCGAGATTCAGGGGAGAGTTCACCCCTCCACTTT. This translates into CSARDRDSGESSPLHF.

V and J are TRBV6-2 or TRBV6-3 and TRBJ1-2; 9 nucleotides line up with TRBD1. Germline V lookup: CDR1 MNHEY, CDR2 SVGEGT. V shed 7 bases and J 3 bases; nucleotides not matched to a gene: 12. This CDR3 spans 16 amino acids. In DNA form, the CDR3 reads TGTGCCAGCACTCAACAGGGGACAGGGCGACACTATGGCTACACCTTC. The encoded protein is CASTQQGTGRHYGYTF.

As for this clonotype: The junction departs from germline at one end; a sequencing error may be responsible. CDR3 loop: CASRKDRLDEAFF. CDR3 DNA: TGCGCCAGCAGGAAAGACAGGTTAGATGAAGCTTTCTTT. The chain couples TRBV25-1 to TRBJ1-1; D is perhaps TRBD1 (6 bases). The CDR3 extends over 13 amino acids. In germline, CDR1 is MGHDK, CDR2 SYGVNS.

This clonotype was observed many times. DNA of the CDR3: TGCAGTGCTACCCTAACCGAGACAGGACCCTACGAGCAGTACTTC. Translating it yields CSATLTETGPYEQYF. The chain recombines TRBV20-1 with TRBJ2-7, with D possibly being TRBD1 (6 bases). This CDR3 has 15 amino acids. Trimming removed 4 bases from V and 2 bases from J, with 18 bases in between. In germline, CDR1 is DFQATT, CDR2 SNEGSKA (reference sequence).